A selection of T cell receptor beta chains follows, all from one sample in a study of Graves' ophthalmopathy and Graves' hyperthyroidism. TCRdb reprocessed the multiplex PCR reads via MiXCR and lists one record per CDR3 protein. The sample carries under 250,000 distinct CDR3 sequences, roughly 21% recorded once. The sample taken for sequencing was peripheral blood. Source of these receptors: a woman aged 45-65 years with Graves' ophthalmopathy. Each CDR3 is given with its conserved first and last residue. Each record gives: CDR3 protein, D gene, J gene, V gene. A D gene is named only where the DNA matches it firmly.

CDR3aa: CAWAQVDEQYF
d_gene: -
j_gene: TRBJ2-7
v_gene: TRBV30

CDR3aa: CASSFRQGAQETQYF
d_gene: TRBD1
j_gene: TRBJ2-5
v_gene: TRBV28

CDR3aa: CASRNPRREQYF
d_gene: -
j_gene: TRBJ2-7
v_gene: TRBV12-3/TRBV12-4

CDR3aa: CASRASGTGEQYF
d_gene: TRBD2
j_gene: TRBJ2-7
v_gene: TRBV7-9

CDR3aa: CASSLFRGAGTGELFF
d_gene: -
j_gene: TRBJ2-2
v_gene: TRBV11-2

CDR3aa: CASSQDKGDWGFEQYF
d_gene: -
j_gene: TRBJ2-7
v_gene: TRBV4-1

CDR3aa: CSVVWGTSYGYTF
d_gene: -
j_gene: TRBJ1-2
v_gene: TRBV29-1

CDR3aa: CAISERTGNGYTF
d_gene: TRBD1
j_gene: TRBJ1-2
v_gene: TRBV10-3

CDR3aa: CASSLAQGRETQYF
d_gene: -
j_gene: TRBJ2-5
v_gene: TRBV5-1

CDR3aa: CASSLGRGHQSQHF
d_gene: -
j_gene: TRBJ1-5
v_gene: TRBV28

CDR3aa: CASTLRGRTGEQYF
d_gene: -
j_gene: TRBJ2-7
v_gene: TRBV6-2/TRBV6-3

CDR3aa: CASSPFGAQYF
d_gene: -
j_gene: TRBJ2-5
v_gene: TRBV28

CDR3aa: CSARGGAGGSYEQYF
d_gene: TRBD1
j_gene: TRBJ2-7
v_gene: TRBV20-1

CDR3aa: CASSLDWTVGYTYEQYF
d_gene: -
j_gene: TRBJ2-7
v_gene: TRBV28

CDR3aa: CSARHSNTGELFF
d_gene: -
j_gene: TRBJ2-2
v_gene: TRBV20-1

CDR3aa: CASSRDRTYGYTF
d_gene: TRBD1
j_gene: TRBJ1-2
v_gene: TRBV7-6

CDR3aa: CATSRDFGQIYEQYF
d_gene: -
j_gene: TRBJ2-7
v_gene: TRBV15

CDR3aa: CASSSSSSYEQYF
d_gene: -
j_gene: TRBJ2-7
v_gene: TRBV7-3

CDR3aa: CAWSSTEYYGYTF
d_gene: -
j_gene: TRBJ1-2
v_gene: TRBV30

CDR3aa: CSVDATGGGETQYF
d_gene: TRBD1
j_gene: TRBJ2-5
v_gene: TRBV29-1